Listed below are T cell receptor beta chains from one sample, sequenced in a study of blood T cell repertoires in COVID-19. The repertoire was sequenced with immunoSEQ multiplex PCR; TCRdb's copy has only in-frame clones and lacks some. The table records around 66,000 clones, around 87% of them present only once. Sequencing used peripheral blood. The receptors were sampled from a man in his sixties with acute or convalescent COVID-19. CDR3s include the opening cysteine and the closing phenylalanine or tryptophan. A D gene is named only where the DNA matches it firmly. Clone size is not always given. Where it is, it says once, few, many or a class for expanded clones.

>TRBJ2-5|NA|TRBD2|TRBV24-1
TGTGCCACCAGTGACCTACCCCGGACTAGCGGGGGGGGAGAGACCCAGTACTTC
CATSDLPRTSGGGETQYF
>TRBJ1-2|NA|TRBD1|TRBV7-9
TGTGCCAGCAGCGCCCGACAGGGGGTGGGCTACACCTTC
CASSARQGVGYTF
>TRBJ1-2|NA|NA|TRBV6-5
TGTGCCAGCAGTCAGGGCGTCACTAACTATGGCTACACCTTC
CASSQGVTNYGYTF
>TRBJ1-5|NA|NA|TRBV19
TGTGCCAGTAGTTGGGCCAGCGGGAATCAGCCCCAGCATTTT
CASSWASGNQPQHF
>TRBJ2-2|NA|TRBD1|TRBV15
TGTGCCACCAAGACAGGGGTCTCCACCGGGGAGCTGTTTTTT
CATKTGVSTGELFF
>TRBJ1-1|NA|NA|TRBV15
TGTGCCACCAGATCCCCGGACAGCTCTATCGCTGAAGCTTTCTTT
CATRSPDSSIAEAFF
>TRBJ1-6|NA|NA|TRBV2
TGTGCCAGCACCGAGCGAGGTGGGAATTCACCCCTCCACTTT
CASTERGGNSPLHF
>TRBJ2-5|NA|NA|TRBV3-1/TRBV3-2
TGTGCCAGCAGCCCTGACGGCCCGACAGGAGACCAAGAGACCCAGTACTTC
CASSPDGPTGDQETQYF
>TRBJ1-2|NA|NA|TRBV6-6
TGTGCCAGCACCCACCCGGAGGGAAACGCTGGCTACACCTTC
CASTHPEGNAGYTF
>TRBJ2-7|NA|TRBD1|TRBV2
TGTGCCAGCAGTGACAGGACAGGGGCCTACGAGCAGTACTTC
CASSDRTGAYEQYF
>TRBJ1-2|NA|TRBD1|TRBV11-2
TGTGCCAGCAGCTTAGCACAGGGGGGCGTCTATGGCTACACCTTC
CASSLAQGGVYGYTF
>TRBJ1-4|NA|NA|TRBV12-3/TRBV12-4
TGTGCCAGCAGCACCGGCGGCGAAAAACTGTTTTTT
CASSTGGEKLFF
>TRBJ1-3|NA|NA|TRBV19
TGTGCCAGTAGTCGACAGCTCCCCTCTGGAAACACCATATATTTT
CASSRQLPSGNTIYF
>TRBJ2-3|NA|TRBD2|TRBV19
TGTGCCAGTAGCCCCGGACTAGGCTCTACAGATACGCAGTATTTT
CASSPGLGSTDTQYF
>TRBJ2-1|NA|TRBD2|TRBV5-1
TGCGCCAGCAGCATCGGGGGGTCGAGCTCCTACAATGAGCAGTTCTTC
CASSIGGSSSYNEQFF
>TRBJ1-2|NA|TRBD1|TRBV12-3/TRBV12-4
TGTGCCAGCAGTCCCACAGGGGCCTATGGCTACACCTTC
CASSPTGAYGYTF
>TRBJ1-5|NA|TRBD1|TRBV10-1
TGCGCCAGCAGTGACCTCCGGGACAGGGTAGGATGGAGCAATCAGCCCCAGCATTTT
CASSDLRDRVGWSNQPQHF
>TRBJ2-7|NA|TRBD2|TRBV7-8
TGTGCCAGCAGCTGGGCGGGGGGCACGGACGAGCAGTACTTC
CASSWAGGTDEQYF
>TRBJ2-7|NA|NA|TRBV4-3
TGCGCCAGCAGCCAAGATATGGCAGGGTACGAGCAGTACTTC
CASSQDMAGYEQYF
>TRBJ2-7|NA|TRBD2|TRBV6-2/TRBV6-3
TGTGCCAGCAGCCTACTCCGGCTAGCGGGAACCTACGAGCAGTACTTC
CASSLLRLAGTYEQYF
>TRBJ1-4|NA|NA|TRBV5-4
TGTGCCAGCAGCAGTACGGGACACCGCACTAATGAAAAACTGTTTTTT
CASSSTGHRTNEKLFF
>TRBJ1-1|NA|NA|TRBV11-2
TGTGCCAGCAGCTCCGACTTGGACCTTGGGAGCACTGAAGCTTTCTTT
CASSSDLDLGSTEAFF
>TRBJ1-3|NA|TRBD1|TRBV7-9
TGTGCCAGCAGCCCTAATCCGGGACAGTTTTCTGGAAACACCATATATTTT
CASSPNPGQFSGNTIYF
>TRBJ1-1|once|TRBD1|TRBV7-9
TGTGCCAGCAGTCCAACAGGGGTGAGAGGCACTGAAGCTTTCTTT
CASSPTGVRGTEAFF
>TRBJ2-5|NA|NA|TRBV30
TGTGCCTGGAGTGTACAGGGTGGGGTTTCGGAGACCCAGTACTTC
CAWSVQGGVSETQYF
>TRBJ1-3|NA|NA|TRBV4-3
TGCGCCAGCAGCCCTGTGGGGGGATCACTCTCTGGAAACACCATATATTTT
CASSPVGGSLSGNTIYF
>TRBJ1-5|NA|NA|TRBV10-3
TGTGCCACCTGGACGGGAGAGGGCAATCAGCCCCAGCATTTT
CATWTGEGNQPQHF
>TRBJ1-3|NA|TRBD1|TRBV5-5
TGTGCCAGCAGCGCATACACAGGGGCCGCTGGAAACACCATATATTTT
CASSAYTGAAGNTIYF
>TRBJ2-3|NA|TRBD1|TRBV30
TGTGCCTGGAGGACAGGGGGCAGCACAGATACGCAGTATTTT
CAWRTGGSTDTQYF
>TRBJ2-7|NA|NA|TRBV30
TGTGCCTGGAGAAGGGAAGACAGGATAGCCTACGAGCAGTACTTC
CAWRREDRIAYEQYF
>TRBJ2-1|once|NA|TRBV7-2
TGTGCCAGCAGCTTAGGACGGGGGCGGGGGCTCTCCTACAATGAGCAGTTCTTC
CASSLGRGRGLSYNEQFF
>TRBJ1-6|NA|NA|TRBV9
TGTGCCAGCAGCACAGACACGGGGAAACTTTCACCCCTCCACTTT
CASSTDTGKLSPLHF
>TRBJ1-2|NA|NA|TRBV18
TGTGCCAGCTCAGCAGTGCGGACAGTTTATGGCTACACCTTC
CASSAVRTVYGYTF
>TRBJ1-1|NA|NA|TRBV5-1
TGCGCCAGCAGCTTACAAACAGGGAGCACTGAAGCTTTCTTT
CASSLQTGSTEAFF
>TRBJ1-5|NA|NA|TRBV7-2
TGTGCCAGCAGCTTAGAAGAAACACCCCAGCATTTT
CASSLEETPQHF
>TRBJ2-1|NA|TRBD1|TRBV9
TGTGCCAGCAGCCCCAGACAGGGGAGCTCCTACAATGAGCAGTTCTTC
CASSPRQGSSYNEQFF
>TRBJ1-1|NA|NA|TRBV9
TGTGCCAGCAGCCCCCGGACAGCCTTTGAAGCTTTCTTT
CASSPRTAFEAFF
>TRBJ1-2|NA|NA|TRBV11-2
TGTGCCAGCAGCCGAGACTTAGGTTCTAACTATGGCTACACCTTC
CASSRDLGSNYGYTF
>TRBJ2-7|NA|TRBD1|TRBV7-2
TGTGCCAGCAGCTTAGCGGGACAGGTCGAGCAGTACTTC
CASSLAGQVEQYF
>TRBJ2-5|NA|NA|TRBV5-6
TGTGCCAGCAGCTTGGAGGGGTCCCAGACCCAGTACTTC
CASSLEGSQTQYF
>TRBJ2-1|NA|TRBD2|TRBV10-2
TGCGCCAGCTCTAGCGGGGGGGCAGGCCGCTCCTACAATGAGCAGTTCTTC
CASSSGGAGRSYNEQFF
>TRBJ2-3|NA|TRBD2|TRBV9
TGTGCCAGCAGCCGAGCGGGGGGACGAGATACGCAGTATTTT
CASSRAGGRDTQYF
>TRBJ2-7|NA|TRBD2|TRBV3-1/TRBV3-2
TGTGCCAGCAGCCCAGGACTAGCGGGGGGCTACGAGCAGTACTTC
CASSPGLAGGYEQYF
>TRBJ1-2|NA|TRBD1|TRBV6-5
TGTGCCAGCAGTTTCCCTCCAGCTACAGGGGGCGATGGCTACACCTTC
CASSFPPATGGDGYTF
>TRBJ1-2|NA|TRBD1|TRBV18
TGTGCCAGCTCACCTGGGACAGGGGGCGCGTCTAACTATGGCTACACCTTC
CASSPGTGGASNYGYTF
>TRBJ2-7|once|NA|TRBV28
TGTGCCAGCAGTTTGGCAGCGTCCTACGAGCAGTACTTC
CASSLAASYEQYF
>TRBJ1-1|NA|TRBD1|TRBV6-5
TGTGCCAGCAGTTATGTAGTGACAGGGGAGAACACTGAAGCTTTCTTT
CASSYVVTGENTEAFF
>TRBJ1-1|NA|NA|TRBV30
TGTGCCTGGCAGGGTCTGAACACTGAAGCTTTCTTT
CAWQGLNTEAFF
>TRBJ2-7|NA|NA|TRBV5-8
TGTGCCAGCAGCTTCGGTCCCGAGCAGTACTTC
CASSFGPEQYF